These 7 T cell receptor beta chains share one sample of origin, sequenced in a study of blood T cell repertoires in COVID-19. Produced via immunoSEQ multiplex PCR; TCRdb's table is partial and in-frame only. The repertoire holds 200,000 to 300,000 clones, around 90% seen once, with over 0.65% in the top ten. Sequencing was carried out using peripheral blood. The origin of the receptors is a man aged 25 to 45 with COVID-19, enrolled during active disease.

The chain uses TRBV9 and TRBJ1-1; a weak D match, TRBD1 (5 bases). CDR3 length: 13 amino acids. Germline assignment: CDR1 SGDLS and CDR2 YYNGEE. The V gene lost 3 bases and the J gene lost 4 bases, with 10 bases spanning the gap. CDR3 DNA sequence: TGTGCCAGCAGCGCGGGGGGTGGCACTGAAGCTTTCTTT. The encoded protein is CASSAGGGTEAFF. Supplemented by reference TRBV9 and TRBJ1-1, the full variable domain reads DSGVTQTPKHLITATGQRVTLRCSPRSGDLSVYWYQQSLDQGLQFLIQYYNGEERAKGNILERFSAQQFPDLHSELNLSSLELGDSALYFCASSAGGGTEAFFGQGTRLTVV.

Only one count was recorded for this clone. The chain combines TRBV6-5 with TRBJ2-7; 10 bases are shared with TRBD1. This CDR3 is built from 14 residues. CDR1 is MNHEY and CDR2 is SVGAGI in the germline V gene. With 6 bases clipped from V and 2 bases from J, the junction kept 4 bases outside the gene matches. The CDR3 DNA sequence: TGTGCCAGCAGCTTAGGACAGGGGGCCTACGAGCAGTACTTC. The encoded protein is CASSLGQGAYEQYF.

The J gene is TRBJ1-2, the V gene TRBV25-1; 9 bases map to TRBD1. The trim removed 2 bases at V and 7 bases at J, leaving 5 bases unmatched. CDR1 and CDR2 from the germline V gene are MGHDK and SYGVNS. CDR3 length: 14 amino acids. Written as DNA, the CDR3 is TGTGCCAGCAGTGAAACAGGGGGCGAAGGTGGCTACACCTTC. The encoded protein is CASSETGGEGGYTF.

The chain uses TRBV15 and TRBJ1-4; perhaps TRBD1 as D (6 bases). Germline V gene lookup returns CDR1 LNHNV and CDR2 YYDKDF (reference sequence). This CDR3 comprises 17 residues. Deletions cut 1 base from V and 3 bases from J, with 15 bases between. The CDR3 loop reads CATSRGPRDTSNEKLFF. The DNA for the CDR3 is TGTGCCACCAGCAGAGGACCCAGGGACACCTCTAATGAAAAACTGTTTTTT.

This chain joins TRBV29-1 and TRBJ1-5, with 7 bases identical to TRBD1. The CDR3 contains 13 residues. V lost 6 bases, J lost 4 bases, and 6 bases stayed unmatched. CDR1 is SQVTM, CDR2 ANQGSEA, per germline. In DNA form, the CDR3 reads TGCAGCGTAACCAGGGGGAGTAATCAGCCCCAGCATTTT. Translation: CSVTRGSNQPQHF.

The CDR3 sequence: CASSQGDREYEKLFF. CDR3 sequence (DNA): TGTGCCAGCAGCCAAGGAGACAGGGAATATGAAAAACTGTTTTTT. V is TRBV3-1 (or the pseudogene TRBV3-2) and J is TRBJ1-4, with 7 nucleotides matching TRBD1. Trimming at V came to 1 base and at J to 6 bases, leaving 5 bases not matched to a gene. Germline values: CDR1 LGHDT, CDR2 YNNKEL (reference sequence). The length of the CDR3 is 15 residues.

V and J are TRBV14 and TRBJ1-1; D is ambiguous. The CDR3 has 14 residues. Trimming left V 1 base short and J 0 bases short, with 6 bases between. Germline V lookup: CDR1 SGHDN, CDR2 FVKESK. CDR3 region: CASSQVAMNTEAFF. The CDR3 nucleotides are TGTGCCAGCAGCCAAGTAGCCATGAACACTGAAGCTTTCTTT.